The next 8 T cell receptor beta chains were all read from a single sample in a study of somatic mutations in cytotoxic T cells in rheumatoid arthritis. Method: immunoSEQ multiplex PCR; TCRdb's copy keeps in-frame clones and lacks some. The sample shows roughly 20,000 clones, 55% to 80% of them seen only once. The specimen was CD8+ T cells sorted from blood. The receptors shown here come from an adult with rheumatoid arthritis.

This sequence joins TRBV4-1 and TRBJ2-2, with 11 bases lining up with TRBD2. Germline V gene lookup returns CDR1 MGHRA and CDR2 YSYEKL. V trimming: 6 bases; J trimming: 5 bases; junction bases outside the gene matches: 5. The CDR3 consists of 15 residues. The CDR3 here is CASSERLAGTGELFF. The CDR3 DNA follows: TGCGCCAGCAGTGAGAGACTAGCGGGGACCGGGGAGCTGTTTTTT.

The J gene is TRBJ2-1, the V gene TRBV9; D possibly corresponds to TRBD1 (5 bases). The CDR3 consists of 17 residues. Trimming pared 4 bases from V and 0 bases from J, leaving 17 bases between. CDR1 is SGDLS, CDR2 YYNGEE, per germline. In DNA form, the CDR3 reads TGTGCCAGCAGCCCCTGGGGCGATCCGAGCTCCTACAATGAGCAGTTCTTC. Translating gives CASSPWGDPSSYNEQFF.

V and J are TRBV2 and TRBJ2-5; D gene ambiguous. This CDR3 comprises 12 residues. The germline V and J ends were trimmed by 6 bases and 3 bases, with 8 bases remaining between them. Germline assignment: CDR1 SNHLY and CDR2 FYNNEI. This chain's CDR3 is CASRTVEETQYF. DNA for the CDR3: TGTGCCAGCAGGACGGTCGAAGAGACCCAGTACTTC.

This clone has a handful of counts. The V and J genes are TRBV7-9 and TRBJ2-1, with D unresolved. V lost 3 bases and J 5 bases, leaving 5 bases between the germline ends. CDR1 is SEHNR and CDR2 is FQNEAQ in the germline V gene (reference sequence). This CDR3 comprises 12 residues. CDR3 coding DNA: TGTGCCAGCAGCTTGATGGACAATGAGCAGTTCTTC. This encodes CASSLMDNEQFF. Supplemented by reference TRBV7-9 and TRBJ2-1, the full variable domain reads DTGVSQNPRHKITKRGQNVTFRCDPISEHNRLYWYRQTLGQGPEFLTYFQNEAQLEKSRLLSDRFSAERPKGSFSTLEIQRTEQGDSAMYLCASSLMDNEQFFGPGTRLTVL.

CDR3 protein: CSVEGPGNGYTF. The CDR3 coding sequence is TGCAGCGTTGAAGGCCCAGGGAATGGCTACACCTTC. The chain uses TRBV29-1 and TRBJ1-2; D is possibly TRBD1 (5 bases). Trimming took 1 base from V and 6 from J, leaving 9 bases between them. Germline loops: CDR1 SQVTM, CDR2 ANQGSEA. The CDR3 extends over 12 amino acids.

V is TRBV28 and J is TRBJ2-2; D gene ambiguous. The CDR3 covers 14 residues. Trimming left V 3 bases short and J 5 bases short, with 10 bases between. In germline, CDR1 is MDHEN, CDR2 SYDVKM. The CDR3 DNA follows: TGTGCCAGCAGTTTCTTCAAGGAAACCGGGGAGCTGTTTTTT. Amino acid sequence: CASSFFKETGELFF.

This clone occurred once. V gene TRBV4-1 combines with J gene TRBJ2-5, with 13 bases matching TRBD2. Germline assignment: CDR1 MGHRA and CDR2 YSYEKL. The ends lost 4 bases at V and 2 bases at J; junction bases unmatched: 7. The CDR3 has 17 residues. CDR3 residues: CASSRTSGGVGQETQYF. The CDR3 DNA sequence: TGCGCCAGCAGCCGTACTAGCGGGGGGGTGGGACAAGAGACCCAGTACTTC.

J is TRBJ1-2 and V is TRBV15; maybe TRBD1 (5 bases). CDR1 and CDR2 (germline): LNHNV, YYDKDF (reference sequence). Trimming took 5 bases from V and 8 from J, leaving 21 bases between them. This CDR3 is built from 15 residues. DNA for the CDR3: TGTGCCACCAGCGAAGTCGGCGGGACTTATTACGGCTACACCTTC. Its protein product is CATSEVGGTYYGYTF.